These 14 T cell receptor beta chains were sequenced from one sample in a study of regulatory T cells in long-lasting Graves disease. Time point described: newly diagnosed GD, antithyroid drugs for less than 3 months. Extracted RNA from PBMCs served as the source of the TCR library. iRepertoire HTBI primers and Arm-PCR of CDR3 regions built TCR beta libraries. TCRdb passed the multiplex PCR reads through MiXCR, listing each CDR3 protein once. The table shows around 420,000 distinct CDR3 sequences, with 15% occurring only once. Separately, the same data were catalogued under a study of T cells in Graves' hyperthyroidism and ophthalmopathy.

Specimen: peripheral blood mononuclear cells (PBMCs), collected at new diagnosis, from a patient treated with antithyroid drugs. The receptors were sampled from a woman between 40 and 50 years old with Graves disease.

The V gene is TRBV5-4, the J gene TRBJ2-1; D is unclear. This CDR3 is built from 14 residues. CDR1 is SGHNT and CDR2 is YYREEE in the germline V gene (reference sequence). V was cut by 0 bases and J by 9 bases, with 13 bases left in between. DNA for the CDR3: TGTGCCAGCAGCTTGGAGGTCTCAGTCGGTGAGCAGTTCTTC. Protein: CASSLEVSVGEQFF. Full variable domain (missing parts from reference TRBV5-4 and TRBJ2-1): ETGVTQSPTHLIKTRGQQVTLRCSSQSGHNTVSWYQQALGQGPQFIFQYYREEENGRGNFPPRFSGLQFPNYSSELNVNALELDDSALYLCASSLEVSVGEQFFGPGTRLTVL.

The chain is built from TRBV9 and TRBJ2-1; TRBD2 agrees at 8 bases. The CDR3 contains 15 residues. Trimming took 0 bases from V and 4 from J; bases not matched to a gene: 3. In germline, CDR1 is SGDLS, CDR2 YYNGEE. The CDR3 is CASSVGLARYNEQFF. The CDR3 bases are TGTGCCAGCAGCGTAGGACTAGCGCGTTACAATGAGCAGTTCTTC.

This clonotype was seen many times. This chain connects TRBV11-2 to TRBJ2-3; D might be TRBD1 (6 bases). V lost 1 base and J lost 4, with 21 bases in between. This CDR3 spans 18 amino acids. Germline lookup yields CDR1 SGHAT and CDR2 FQNNGV. CDR3 sequence (DNA): TGTGCCAGCAGCTTAGCATGGGGGCAATCCAGTTCGGCAGATACGCAGTATTTT. Encoded protein: CASSLAWGQSSSADTQYF.

The sample holds many counts of this clonotype. This chain links TRBV7-8 with TRBJ1-2, with no clear D. This CDR3 spans 18 amino acids. The V gene's germline CDR1 is SGHVS and CDR2 FQNEAQ. Deletions cut 1 base from V and 0 bases from J, with 18 bases between. CDR3 in DNA: TGTGCCAGCAGCTTAGGGTGGGCACCTAAATCAGCTAACTATGGCTACACCTTC. This gives the protein CASSLGWAPKSANYGYTF.

Remarks on this clonotype: Given a much more abundant clone one base away, this may be a read error. The chain is built from TRBV5-6 and TRBJ2-3; D remains unclear. The germline V gene encodes CDR1 SGHDT and CDR2 YYEEEE. Trimming removed 0 bases from V and 6 bases from J, with 14 bases in between. There are 15 residues in the CDR3. In DNA, the CDR3 is TGTGCCAGCAGCTTGGACCGCTATGATGCCGATACGCAGTATTTT. This sequence encodes CASSLDRYDADTQYF.

This clonotype was recorded many times. The V gene is TRBV7-3, the J gene TRBJ2-1; 11 positions match TRBD2. The J segment lost 6 bases and the V segment lost 5 bases, leaving 6 bases of the junction unmatched. The CDR3 totals 15 residues. The germline V gene encodes CDR1 SGHTA and CDR2 FQGTGA. DNA for the CDR3: TGTGCCAGCAGCGTACTAGCGGGAGTTCTCAATGAGCAGTTCTTC. It is translated as CASSVLAGVLNEQFF.

This clonotype was detected many times. The chain recombines TRBV7-3 with TRBJ2-3, with 12 bases lining up with TRBD2. This CDR3 comprises 15 residues. The junction had 2 bases not matched to a gene; V was cut back by 4 bases and J by 3 bases. Germline assignment: CDR1 SGHTA and CDR2 FQGTGA. The DNA of the CDR3 is TGTGCCAGCAGCTGGACTAGCGGGGTAACAGATACGCAGTATTTT. Its translation is CASSWTSGVTDTQYF.

As for this clonotype: This is likely a read error, given that the CDR3 carries no conserved phenylalanine or tryptophan at its end. The chain is built from TRBV7-3 and TRBJ1-1; a weak D match, TRBD1 (5 bases). The V end was cut by 5 bases, the J end by 0 bases, with 10 bases between. The CDR3 is 14 residues long. Germline CDR1 is SGHTA and CDR2 is FQGTGA. The CDR3 sequence is CASSPGRLNTEAFL. CDR3 sequence (DNA): TGTGCCAGCAGCCCGGGACGGTTGAACACTGAAGCTTTCCTT.

This clonotype showed up many times. The chain uses TRBV6-1 and TRBJ2-3, with unresolved D. This CDR3 is built from 14 residues. V lost 6 bases and J 2 bases, leaving 12 bases between the germline ends. Germline V gene data show CDR1 as MNHNS and CDR2 as SASEGT. CDR3 in amino acids: CASRVGRYTDTQYF. In DNA form, the CDR3 reads TGTGCCAGCAGGGTGGGAAGATACACAGATACGCAGTATTTT.

The table lists this clonotype with many counts. The V gene is TRBV11-2, the J gene TRBJ2-2; 9 bases are a match to TRBD1. The germline gives CDR1 SGHAT, CDR2 FQNNGV. V lost 5 bases to trimming and J lost 9 bases; unmatched junction nucleotides: 7. The CDR3 consists of 14 residues. The CDR3, as DNA: TGTGCCAGCAGCACGGGACAGGGAGCCTGGGAGCTGTTTTTT. Protein: CASSTGQGAWELFF.

This clonotype was picked up many times. The chain links TRBV12-3 or TRBV12-4 to TRBJ2-2; D is ambiguous. The V gene lost 4 bases and the J gene lost 7 bases, with 16 bases spanning the gap. The CDR3 extends over 15 amino acids. CDR3 region: CASSSHQKRNGELFF. CDR3 bases: TGTGCCAGCAGTTCTCACCAAAAGAGAAACGGGGAGCTGTTTTTT.

This clonotype was observed a handful of times. This rearrangement joins TRBV4-3 to TRBJ1-1; TRBD1 aligns across 7 bases. J lost 8 bases, V lost 0 bases, and 3 bases had no gene match. This CDR3 contains 13 residues. The germline V gene has CDR1 LGHNA and CDR2 YSLEER. CDR3 nucleotides: TGCGCCAGCAGCCAAGAAACAGGGGCCGAAGCTTTCTTT. Translation gives CASSQETGAEAFF.

This clonotype was seen a handful of times. Its ends do not fully match the called genes, so a read error is possible. The chain has TRBV6-5 and TRBJ2-2, with D hard to call. This CDR3 contains 11 residues. Germline CDR1 is MNHEY and CDR2 is SVGAGI. In nucleotides, the CDR3 is TGTGCCAGCAGTAACTCCGGGGAGCTGTTTTTT. Encoded protein: CASSNSGELFF.

The chain joins TRBV12-3 or TRBV12-4 to TRBJ2-7; 14 nucleotides align to TRBD2. This CDR3 is built from 17 residues. V shed 8 bases, J shed 1 base, and the junction held 10 bases outside the gene matches. CDR3 sequence: CASATGTSGSWSYEQYF. In DNA form, the CDR3 reads TGTGCCAGCGCCACCGGGACTAGCGGGAGTTGGTCCTACGAGCAGTACTTC.